The 17 T cell receptor beta chains given below trace back to one sample, sequenced in a study of T cell responses to AZD1222 COVID-19 vaccine. Clones were sequenced by immunoSEQ multiplex PCR, and TCRdb holds only the in-frame ones, with some missing. The table lists some 110,000 clones, 82% of them singletons. Here the sequenced sample was peripheral blood, taken on day 0 of AZD1222 vaccination. Receptor source: an adult in good health.

The chain employs TRBV30 and TRBJ1-3, with D uncertain. The ends were cut back, 1 base at V and 3 bases at J, with 7 bases in the middle. This CDR3 region has 13 residues. CDR1 and CDR2 (germline): GTSNPN, SVGIG (reference sequence). In nucleotides, the CDR3 is TGTGCCTGGAGTGCCATCAGTGGAAACACCATATATTTT. It yields the protein CAWSAISGNTIYF. Supplemented by reference TRBV30 and TRBJ1-3, the full variable domain reads SQTIHQWPATLVQPVGSPLSLECTVEGTSNPNLYWYRQAAGRGLQLLFYSVGIGQISSEVPQNLSASRPQDRQFILSSKKLLLSDSGFYLCAWSAISGNTIYFGEGSWLTVV.

This clone was recorded once. The chain is built from TRBV10-2 and TRBJ1-1; perhaps TRBD1 as D (5 bases). The CDR3 has 13 residues. Trimming took off 7 bases at V and 6 bases at J, with 15 bases between the two ends. Looked up from germline, CDR1 is WSHSY and CDR2 is SAAADI. In DNA, the CDR3 is TGCGCCAGCACCCTGACAGATGGGGCTGAAGCTTTCTTT. This gives the protein CASTLTDGAEAFF.

The rearrangement uses TRBV5-1 and TRBJ2-3, with unresolved D. V lost 3 bases to trimming and J lost 6 bases, with 8 bases between them. The CDR3 is 12 residues long. In germline, CDR1 is SGHRS, CDR2 YFSETQ. CDR3 protein: CASSSSLDTQYF. CDR3 DNA sequence: TGCGCCAGCAGCTCTTCCCTGGATACGCAGTATTTT.

The chain uses TRBV6-2 or TRBV6-3 and TRBJ1-5; D not certain. This CDR3 contains 12 residues. Germline CDR1 MNHEY, CDR2 SVGEGT. Trimming cost V 2 bases and J 7 bases, with 6 bases left between them. The DNA for the CDR3 is TGTGCCAGCAGTTACAGGGAGCAGCCCCAGCATTTT. Protein product: CASSYREQPQHF.

The CDR3 DNA is TGTGCCAGCAGGCGACAGGGGGCCTCCTACGAGCAGTACTTC. This codes for CASRRQGASYEQYF. The chain couples TRBV6-5 to TRBJ2-7; 10 positions match TRBD1. From germline, CDR1 is MNHEY and CDR2 SVGAGI. J was trimmed by 0 bases and V by 6 bases; bases with no gene match: 2. The CDR3 sequence is 14 residues long.

The CDR3 loop reads CASSSYRVGYDYGYTF. As DNA, the CDR3 is TGTGCCAGCAGTTCGTATAGGGTTGGCTACGACTATGGCTACACCTTC. The V and J genes are TRBV5-6 and TRBJ1-2; no definite D call. CDR1 and CDR2 (germline): SGHDT, YYEEEE. The CDR3 covers 16 residues. V lost 5 bases and J lost 3, with 20 bases in between.

This clone was counted a single time. This sequence joins TRBV5-1 and TRBJ2-5; D possibly corresponds to TRBD2 (6 bases). This CDR3 spans 16 amino acids. V shed 6 bases and J shed 4 bases, with 22 bases lying between them. The germline CDR1 and CDR2 sequences are SGHRS and YFSETQ. As DNA, the CDR3 is TGCGCCAGCAACACGGGGGTGTCGGTAAGGAGAGAGACCCAGTACTTC. Its translation: CASNTGVSVRRETQYF.

About this clone itself: Other DNA sequences in this specimen translate into the identical CDR3. V is TRBV5-1 and J is TRBJ2-3; TRBD1 is a possible D gene (5 bases). V was trimmed by 0 bases and J by 2 bases, leaving 7 bases between them. Germline V CDR1 and CDR2: SGHRS, YFSETQ. The CDR3 runs to 14 residues. The CDR3, as DNA: TGCGCCAGCAGCTTGGGGGGCCCCACAGATACGCAGTATTTT. Amino acids: CASSLGGPTDTQYF. Full variable domain (outside the CDR3, taken from reference TRBV5-1 and TRBJ2-3): KAGVTQTPRYLIKTRGQQVTLSCSPISGHRSVSWYQQTPGQGLQFLFEYFSETQRNKGNFPGRFSGRQFSNSRSEMNVSTLELGDSALYLCASSLGGPTDTQYFGPGTRLTVL.

The chain employs TRBV19 and TRBJ2-2, with D uncertain. The CDR3 contains 13 residues. Germline loops: CDR1 LNHDA, CDR2 SQIVND (reference sequence). V was cut by 4 bases and J by 0 bases, with 3 bases left in between. This CDR3 reads CASSNPNTGELFF. CDR3 nucleotide sequence: TGTGCCAGTAGTAACCCGAACACCGGGGAGCTGTTTTTT.

The chain uses TRBV4-2 and TRBJ2-5; 11 bases agree with TRBD2. The CDR3 length is 15 residues. V shed 4 bases and J 3 bases; nucleotides not matched to a gene: 4. Germline values: CDR1 LGHNA, CDR2 YNFKEQ. DNA for the CDR3: TGTGCCAGCAGCCGAACACTAGCGGGGGAAGAGACCCAGTACTTC. Translation: CASSRTLAGEETQYF.

The V gene is TRBV3-1 (or the pseudogene TRBV3-2), the J gene TRBJ2-7; the D gene could be TRBD1 or TRBD2 (5 bases each). The CDR3 loop spans 12 amino acids. From germline, CDR1 is LGHDT and CDR2 YNNKEL (reference sequence). Trimming removed 1 base at V and 6 bases at J, with 7 bases between. As DNA, the CDR3 is TGTGCCAGCAGCCAAGGTGGGGGCGAGCAGTACTTC. Its translation: CASSQGGGEQYF.

V usage is TRBV24-1 and J usage is TRBJ2-3; 11 nucleotides match TRBD1. The CDR3 is 15 residues long. V trimming: 3 bases; J trimming: 5 bases; junction bases outside the gene matches: 3. The germline CDR1 and CDR2 sequences are KGHDR and SFDVKD. DNA for the CDR3: TGTGCCACCAGTGATACGGGACAGGGGGGAGATACGCAGTATTTT. Translation: CATSDTGQGGDTQYF.

The gene calls are TRBV5-6 and TRBJ1-2, with D tentatively TRBD1 (5 bases). In germline, CDR1 is SGHDT, CDR2 YYEEEE. Trimming shortened V by 5 bases and J by 1 base, and 12 bases separated the two germline ends. The CDR3 has 14 amino acids. The CDR3 DNA reads as TGTGCCAGCAGGGGGGTGACAGATAACTATGGCTACACCTTC. Encoded protein: CASRGVTDNYGYTF.

CDR3 protein: CASKRGGATNEKLFF. As DNA, the CDR3 is TGTGCCAGCAAGAGAGGGGGAGCAACTAATGAAAAACTGTTTTTT. This sequence joins TRBV2 and TRBJ1-4, with D perhaps matching TRBD1 (6 bases). CDR3 length equals 15 residues. Germline CDR1 and CDR2: SNHLY and FYNNEI. Trimming took 7 bases from V and 0 from J, leaving 12 bases between them.

J is TRBJ2-7 and V is TRBV19; no firm D call. Germline V gene lookup returns CDR1 LNHDA and CDR2 SQIVND (reference sequence). The CDR3 length is 14 residues. Trimming cost V 1 base and J 3 bases, with 10 bases left between them. The CDR3 loop is CASSIVPNLYEQYF. The CDR3 nucleotides read TGTGCCAGTAGTATAGTTCCAAACCTCTACGAGCAGTACTTC.

The count of this clone is one. For the CDR3, the DNA is TGTGCCAGCAGGGACGGGCAGGGGCCTTATGGCTACACCTTC. As protein: CASRDGQGPYGYTF. The V call is TRBV6-4, the J call TRBJ1-2, with D maybe TRBD1 (6 bases). V was clipped by 6 bases and J by 5 bases, with 16 bases between them. The CDR3 is 14 amino acids. CDR1 and CDR2 (germline): MRHNA, SNTAGT.

J is TRBJ1-5 and V is TRBV27; the D is unclear. CDR3 length: 14 residues. Trimming took 3 bases from V and 0 from J, leaving 6 bases between them. CDR1 is MNHEY and CDR2 is SMNVEV in the germline V gene (reference sequence). In DNA, the CDR3 is TGTGCCAGCAGTTTTGGCGGTAGCAATCAGCCCCAGCATTTT. As protein: CASSFGGSNQPQHF.